These 10 T cell receptor beta chains were all obtained from the same sample, sequenced in a study of monozygotic twins with inflammatory bowel disease. TCRdb reprocessed the 5' RACE reads and reports one entry per CDR3 protein, with no DNA. Its table records approximately 400,000 distinct CDR3 sequences. Sample: blood. The receptor set was obtained from a human donor with ulcerative colitis or Crohn's disease, or a healthy co-twin of an affected twin (not recorded which).

The chain is built from TRBV9 and TRBJ2-3; the TCRdb call, TRBD1, lacks DNA for checking. Germline CDR1 SGDLS, CDR2 YYNGEE. The CDR3 covers 14 residues. CDR3 loop: CASTTGQGIDTQYF.

The V gene is TRBV9, the J gene TRBJ2-3; TCRdb gives TRBD2 as the D gene, but with no DNA this cannot be confirmed. Germline loops: CDR1 SGDLS, CDR2 YYNGEE. The length of the CDR3 is 15 residues. The CDR3 protein is CASSVGASGTDTQYF.

The rearrangement joins TRBV6-6 to TRBJ2-1; TCRdb outputs TRBD1, but without DNA this stays unchecked. Germline CDR1 reads MNHNY; CDR2 reads SVGAGI (reference sequence). There are 14 residues in the CDR3. The CDR3 reads CASSYLGGNNEQFF.

The CDR3 sequence: CSARVELLANEKLFF. The J gene is TRBJ1-4, the V gene TRBV20-1. This CDR3 has 15 residues. CDR1 is DFQATT and CDR2 is SNEGSKA in the germline V gene (reference sequence).

The rearrangement links TRBV12-3 or TRBV12-4 to TRBJ1-1; the D call of TRBD1 rests on TCRdb alone, since no DNA is present to check it. The CDR3 has 15 amino acids. CDR3: CASSFGGAMNTEAFF.

The chain joins TRBV9 to TRBJ2-5; lacking DNA, the TRBD1 call made by TCRdb goes unchecked. Germline V gene data show CDR1 as SGDLS and CDR2 as YYNGEE. This CDR3 is 14 amino acids long. Here the CDR3 reads CASSPRGYQETQYF.

The chain is built from TRBV5-1 and TRBJ1-2; TCRdb selects TRBD1, and the lack of DNA leaves this call unchecked. This CDR3 region has 15 residues. Germline V gene sequence: CDR1 SGHRS, CDR2 YFSETQ. CDR3 sequence: CASSLDSGQINGYTF.

The J gene is TRBJ2-3, the V gene TRBV7-2. The CDR3 totals 15 residues. Germline V CDR1 and CDR2: SGHTA, FQGNSA. CDR3 sequence: CASSSLLSRADTQYF.

V gene TRBV7-3 combines with J gene TRBJ2-3; no DNA is available, so the TRBD2 call from TCRdb remains unchecked. This CDR3 has 16 amino acids. Germline V gives CDR1 SGHTA, CDR2 FQGTGA. The chain's CDR3 is CASSLNPSGGTDTQYF.

This chain links TRBV5-1 with TRBJ2-5; TCRdb reports TRBD1, a call that lacks DNA to check it against. The germline gives CDR1 SGHRS, CDR2 YFSETQ. The CDR3 has 13 residues. The CDR3 region is CASMTQGQETQYF.